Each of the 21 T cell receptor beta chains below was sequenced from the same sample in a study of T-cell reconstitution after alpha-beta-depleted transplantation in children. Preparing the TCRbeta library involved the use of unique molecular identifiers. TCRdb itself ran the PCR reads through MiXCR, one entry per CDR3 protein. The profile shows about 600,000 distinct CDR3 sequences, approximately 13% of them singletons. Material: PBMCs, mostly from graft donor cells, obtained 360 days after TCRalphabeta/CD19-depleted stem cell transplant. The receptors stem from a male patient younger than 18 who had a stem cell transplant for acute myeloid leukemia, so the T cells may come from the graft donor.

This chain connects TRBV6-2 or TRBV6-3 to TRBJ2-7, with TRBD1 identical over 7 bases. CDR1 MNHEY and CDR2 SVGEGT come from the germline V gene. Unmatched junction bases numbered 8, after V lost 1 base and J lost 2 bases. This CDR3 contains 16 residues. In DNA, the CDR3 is TGTGCCAGCAGTTACTTCACAGGGGCTATCCCCTACGAGCAGTACTTC. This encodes CASSYFTGAIPYEQYF.

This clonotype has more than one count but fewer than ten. In DNA form, the CDR3 reads TGCAGCGTAGGCGCGTTGGGGTCCTACAATGAGCAGTTCTTC. This gives the protein CSVGALGSYNEQFF. This chain joins TRBV29-1 and TRBJ2-1; D is ambiguous. V lost 6 bases and J lost 1, with 13 bases in between. Germline CDR1 reads SQVTM; CDR2 reads ANQGSEA. This CDR3 comprises 14 residues.

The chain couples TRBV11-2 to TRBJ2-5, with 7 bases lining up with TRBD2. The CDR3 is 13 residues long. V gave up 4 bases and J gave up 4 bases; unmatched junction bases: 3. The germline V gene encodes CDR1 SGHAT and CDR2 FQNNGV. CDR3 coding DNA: TGTGCCAGCAGCTGGGGGGGAAGAGAGACCCAGTACTTC. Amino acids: CASSWGGRETQYF.

DNA of the CDR3: TGCAGCGTCCTCAAGGGGACAGGGCTATCCCACGAGCAGTACTTC. Amino acids: CSVLKGTGLSHEQYF. V is TRBV29-1 and J is TRBJ2-7, with 9 bases lining up with TRBD1. The germline CDR1 and CDR2 sequences are SQVTM and ANQGSEA. This CDR3 comprises 15 residues. V trimming: 6 bases; J trimming: 5 bases; junction bases outside the gene matches: 14.

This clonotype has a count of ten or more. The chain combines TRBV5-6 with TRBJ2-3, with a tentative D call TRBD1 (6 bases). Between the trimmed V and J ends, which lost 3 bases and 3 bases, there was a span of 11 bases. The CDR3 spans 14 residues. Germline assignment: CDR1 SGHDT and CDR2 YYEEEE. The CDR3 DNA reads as TGTGCCAGCAGCTATCGACAGGCAACAGATACGCAGTATTTT. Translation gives CASSYRQATDTQYF.

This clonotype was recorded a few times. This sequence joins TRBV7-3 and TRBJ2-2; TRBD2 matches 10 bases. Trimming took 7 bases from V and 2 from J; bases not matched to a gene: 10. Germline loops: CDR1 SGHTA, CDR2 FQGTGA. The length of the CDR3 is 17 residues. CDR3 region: CASTPAGLAVNTGELFF. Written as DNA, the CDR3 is TGTGCCAGCACCCCAGCCGGACTAGCGGTAAACACCGGGGAGCTGTTTTTT. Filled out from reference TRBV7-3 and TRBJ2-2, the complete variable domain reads GAGVSQTPSNKVTEKGKYVELRCDPISGHTALYWYRQSLGQGPEFLIYFQGTGAADDSGLPNDRFFAVRPEGSVSTLKIQRTERGDSAVYLCASTPAGLAVNTGELFFGEGSRLTVL.

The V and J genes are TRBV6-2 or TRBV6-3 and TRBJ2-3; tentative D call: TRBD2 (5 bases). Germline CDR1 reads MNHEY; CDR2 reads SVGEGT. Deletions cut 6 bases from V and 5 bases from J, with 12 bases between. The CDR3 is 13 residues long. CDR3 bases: TGTGCCAGCAGGACCGGGATGGGAGATACGCAGTATTTT. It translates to CASRTGMGDTQYF.

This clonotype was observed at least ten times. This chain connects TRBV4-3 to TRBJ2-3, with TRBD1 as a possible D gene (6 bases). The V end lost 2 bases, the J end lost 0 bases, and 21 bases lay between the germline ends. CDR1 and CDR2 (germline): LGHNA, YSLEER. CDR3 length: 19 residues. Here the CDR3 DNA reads TGCGCCAGCAGCCAACCCACGGGTACCGGACAGACTAGCACAGATACGCAGTATTTT. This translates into CASSQPTGTGQTSTDTQYF.

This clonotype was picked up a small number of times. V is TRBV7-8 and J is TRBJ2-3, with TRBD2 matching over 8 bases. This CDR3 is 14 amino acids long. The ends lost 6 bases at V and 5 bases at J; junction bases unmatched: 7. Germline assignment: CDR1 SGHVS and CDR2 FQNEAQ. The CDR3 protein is CASSFSGILDTQYF. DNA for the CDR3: TGTGCCAGCAGTTTTAGCGGGATTTTAGATACGCAGTATTTT.

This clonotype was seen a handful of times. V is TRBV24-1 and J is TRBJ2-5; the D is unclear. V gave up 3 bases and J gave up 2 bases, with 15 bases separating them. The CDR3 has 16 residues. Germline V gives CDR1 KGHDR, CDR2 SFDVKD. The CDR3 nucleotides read TGTGCCACCAGTGATACCAGGACGGTTTCTCAAGAGACCCAGTACTTC. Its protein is CATSDTRTVSQETQYF.

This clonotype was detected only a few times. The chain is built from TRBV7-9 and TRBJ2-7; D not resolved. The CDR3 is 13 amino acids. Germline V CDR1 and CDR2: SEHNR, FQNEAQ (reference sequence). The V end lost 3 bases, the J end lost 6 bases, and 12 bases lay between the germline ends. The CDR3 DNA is TGTGCCAGCAGCTTCGAGTTTCGTGGCGAGCAGTACTTC. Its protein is CASSFEFRGEQYF.

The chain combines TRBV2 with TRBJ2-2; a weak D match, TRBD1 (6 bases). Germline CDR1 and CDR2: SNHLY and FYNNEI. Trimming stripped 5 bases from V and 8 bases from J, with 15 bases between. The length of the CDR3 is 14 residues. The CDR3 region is CASSPWGPGGELFF. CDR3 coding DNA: TGTGCCAGCAGTCCGTGGGGGCCTGGAGGGGAGCTGTTTTTT.

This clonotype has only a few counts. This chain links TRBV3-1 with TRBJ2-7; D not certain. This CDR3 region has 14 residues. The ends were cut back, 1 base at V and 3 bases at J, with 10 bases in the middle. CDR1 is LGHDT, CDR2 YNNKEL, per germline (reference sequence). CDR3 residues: CASSQGGTVYEQYF. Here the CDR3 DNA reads TGTGCCAGCAGCCAAGGGGGAACAGTCTACGAGCAGTACTTC.

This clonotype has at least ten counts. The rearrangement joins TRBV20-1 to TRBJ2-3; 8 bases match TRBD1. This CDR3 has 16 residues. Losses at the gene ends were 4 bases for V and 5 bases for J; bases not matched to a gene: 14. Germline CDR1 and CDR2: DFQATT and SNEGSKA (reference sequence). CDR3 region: CSANNDQGAPGDTQYF. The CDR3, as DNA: TGCAGTGCTAATAACGACCAGGGGGCGCCTGGAGATACGCAGTATTTT.

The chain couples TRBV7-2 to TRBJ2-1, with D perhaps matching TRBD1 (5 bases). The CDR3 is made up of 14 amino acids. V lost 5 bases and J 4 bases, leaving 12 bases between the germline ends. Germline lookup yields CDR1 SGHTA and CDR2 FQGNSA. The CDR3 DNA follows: TGTGCCAGCAGCGGGTCCCAGGGATACAATGAGCAGTTCTTC. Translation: CASSGSQGYNEQFF.

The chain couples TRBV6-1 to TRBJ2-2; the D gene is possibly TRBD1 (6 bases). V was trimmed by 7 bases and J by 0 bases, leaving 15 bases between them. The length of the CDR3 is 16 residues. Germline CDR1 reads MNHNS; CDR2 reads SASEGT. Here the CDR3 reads CASTPYRAPNTGELFF. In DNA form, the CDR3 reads TGTGCCAGCACTCCCTACAGGGCTCCGAACACCGGGGAGCTGTTTTTT.

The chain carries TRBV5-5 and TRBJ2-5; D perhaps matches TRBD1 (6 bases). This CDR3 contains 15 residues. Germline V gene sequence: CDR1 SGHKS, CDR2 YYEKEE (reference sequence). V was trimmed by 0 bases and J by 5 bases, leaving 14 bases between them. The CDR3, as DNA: TGTGCCAGCAGCTTGGGGGGGACACCAACGGAGACCCAGTACTTC. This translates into CASSLGGTPTETQYF.

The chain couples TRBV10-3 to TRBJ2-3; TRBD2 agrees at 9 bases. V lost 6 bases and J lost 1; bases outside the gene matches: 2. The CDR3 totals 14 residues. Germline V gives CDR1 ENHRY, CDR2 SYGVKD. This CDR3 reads CAIRVAGGTDTQYF. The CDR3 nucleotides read TGTGCCATCAGGGTAGCGGGAGGCACAGATACGCAGTATTTT.

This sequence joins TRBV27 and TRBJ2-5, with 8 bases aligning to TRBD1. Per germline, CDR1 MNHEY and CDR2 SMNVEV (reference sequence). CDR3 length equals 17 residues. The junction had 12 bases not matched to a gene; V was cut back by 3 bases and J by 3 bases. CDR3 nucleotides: TGTGCCAGCAGTTTGGGCACGGGGTGGACAGGGAAAGAGACCCAGTACTTC. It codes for CASSLGTGWTGKETQYF.

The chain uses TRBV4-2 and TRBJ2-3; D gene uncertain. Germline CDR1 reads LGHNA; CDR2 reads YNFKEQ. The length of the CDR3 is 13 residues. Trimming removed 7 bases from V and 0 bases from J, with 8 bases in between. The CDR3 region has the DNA TGTGCCAGCAATCGGGCTAGCACAGATACGCAGTATTTT. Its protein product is CASNRASTDTQYF.

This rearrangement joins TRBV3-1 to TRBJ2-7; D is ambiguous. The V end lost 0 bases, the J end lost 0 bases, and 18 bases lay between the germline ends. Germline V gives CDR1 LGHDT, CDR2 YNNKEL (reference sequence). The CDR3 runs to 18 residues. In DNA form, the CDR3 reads TGTGCCAGCAGCCAAGAAATCGGTCGGCCTACCAGCTCCTACGAGCAGTACTTC. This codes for CASSQEIGRPTSSYEQYF.